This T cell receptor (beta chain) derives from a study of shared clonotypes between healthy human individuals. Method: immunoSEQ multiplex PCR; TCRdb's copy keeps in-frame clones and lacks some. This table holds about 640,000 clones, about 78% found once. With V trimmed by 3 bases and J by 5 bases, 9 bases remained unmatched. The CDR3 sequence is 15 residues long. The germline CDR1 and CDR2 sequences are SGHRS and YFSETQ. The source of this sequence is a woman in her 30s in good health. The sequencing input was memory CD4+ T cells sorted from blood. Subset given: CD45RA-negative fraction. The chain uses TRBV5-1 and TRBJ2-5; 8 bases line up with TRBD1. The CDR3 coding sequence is TGCGCCAGCAGCTCCGGACAGGGCTGGTCGGAGACCCAGTACTTC. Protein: CASSSGQGWSETQYF.